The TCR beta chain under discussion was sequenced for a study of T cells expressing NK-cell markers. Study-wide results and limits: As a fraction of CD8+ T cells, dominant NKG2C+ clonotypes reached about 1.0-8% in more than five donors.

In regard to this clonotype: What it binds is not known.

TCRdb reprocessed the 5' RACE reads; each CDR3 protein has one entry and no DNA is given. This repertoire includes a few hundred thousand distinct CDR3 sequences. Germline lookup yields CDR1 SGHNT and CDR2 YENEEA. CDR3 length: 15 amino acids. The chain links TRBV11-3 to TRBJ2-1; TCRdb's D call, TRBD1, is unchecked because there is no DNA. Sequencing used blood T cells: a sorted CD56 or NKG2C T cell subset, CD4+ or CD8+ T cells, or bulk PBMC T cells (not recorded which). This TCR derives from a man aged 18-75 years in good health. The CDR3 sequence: CASSLAGGAGNEQFF.